This is a list of T cell receptor beta chains from one sample in a study of CD8 T cells in ankylosing spondylitis. TCRdb redid the calling of the 5' RACE reads with MiXCR, one entry per CDR3 protein. The sample lists 180,000 or so distinct CDR3 sequences, approximately 10% occurring once. Sequenced material: blood, either unsorted or a sorted T cell fraction (not recorded which). Source of these receptors: a male donor with ankylosing spondylitis or in good health (not recorded which). CDR3s include the opening cysteine and the closing phenylalanine or tryptophan. Each record gives: V gene, D gene, clone size, J gene, CDR3 DNA, CDR3 protein. A D gene is named only where the DNA matches it firmly. Only some rows state a clone size, as once, few, many or a class for expanded clones.

TRBV6-1	-	-	TRBJ1-1	TGTGCCAGCAGTGAAGCGCTGACAGTCCTGGGGAACACTGAAGCTTTCTTT	CASSEALTVLGNTEAFF
TRBV5-1	-	many	TRBJ2-6	TGCGCCAGCAGCTTGGTAGTGACTGGGGCCAACGTCCTGACTTTC	CASSLVVTGANVLTF
TRBV6-1	-	many	TRBJ1-1	TGTGCCAGCATAGGTGTCCGGGGGCGCGGAGGAGCTTTCTTT	CASIGVRGRGGAFF
TRBV27	TRBD2	many	TRBJ2-1	TGTGCCAGCTGCTCACCGGGACTAGCAATGAATGAGCAGTTCTTC	CASCSPGLAMNEQFF
TRBV12-3/TRBV12-4	-	many	TRBJ1-5	TGTGCCAGCAGTACTCCCGGGGGACCCCAGCATTTT	CASSTPGGPQHF
TRBV29-1	TRBD2	many	TRBJ2-7	TGCAGCGTTTCCCCCGGGACTAGCGGAACCTACGAGCAGTACTTC	CSVSPGTSGTYEQYF
TRBV5-1	-	-	TRBJ2-2	TGCGCCAGCAGCTTCGGGAGACAGGGCCGTACCGGGGAGCTGTTTTTT	CASSFGRQGRTGELFF
TRBV3-1	TRBD2	few	TRBJ2-1	TGTGCCAGCAGCCGCTGGACTAGCAGAAAGAATGAGCAGTTCTTC	CASSRWTSRKNEQFF
TRBV10-3	TRBD2	-	TRBJ2-2	TGTGCCATCAGTGAGAAAAGACTAGCGGGAACCGCCGCCGGCACCGGGGAGCTGTTTTTT	CAISEKRLAGTAAGTGELFF
TRBV6-1	-	many	TRBJ2-1	TGTGCCAGCAGGCTGGACAGCTACAATGAGCAGTTCTTC	CASRLDSYNEQFF